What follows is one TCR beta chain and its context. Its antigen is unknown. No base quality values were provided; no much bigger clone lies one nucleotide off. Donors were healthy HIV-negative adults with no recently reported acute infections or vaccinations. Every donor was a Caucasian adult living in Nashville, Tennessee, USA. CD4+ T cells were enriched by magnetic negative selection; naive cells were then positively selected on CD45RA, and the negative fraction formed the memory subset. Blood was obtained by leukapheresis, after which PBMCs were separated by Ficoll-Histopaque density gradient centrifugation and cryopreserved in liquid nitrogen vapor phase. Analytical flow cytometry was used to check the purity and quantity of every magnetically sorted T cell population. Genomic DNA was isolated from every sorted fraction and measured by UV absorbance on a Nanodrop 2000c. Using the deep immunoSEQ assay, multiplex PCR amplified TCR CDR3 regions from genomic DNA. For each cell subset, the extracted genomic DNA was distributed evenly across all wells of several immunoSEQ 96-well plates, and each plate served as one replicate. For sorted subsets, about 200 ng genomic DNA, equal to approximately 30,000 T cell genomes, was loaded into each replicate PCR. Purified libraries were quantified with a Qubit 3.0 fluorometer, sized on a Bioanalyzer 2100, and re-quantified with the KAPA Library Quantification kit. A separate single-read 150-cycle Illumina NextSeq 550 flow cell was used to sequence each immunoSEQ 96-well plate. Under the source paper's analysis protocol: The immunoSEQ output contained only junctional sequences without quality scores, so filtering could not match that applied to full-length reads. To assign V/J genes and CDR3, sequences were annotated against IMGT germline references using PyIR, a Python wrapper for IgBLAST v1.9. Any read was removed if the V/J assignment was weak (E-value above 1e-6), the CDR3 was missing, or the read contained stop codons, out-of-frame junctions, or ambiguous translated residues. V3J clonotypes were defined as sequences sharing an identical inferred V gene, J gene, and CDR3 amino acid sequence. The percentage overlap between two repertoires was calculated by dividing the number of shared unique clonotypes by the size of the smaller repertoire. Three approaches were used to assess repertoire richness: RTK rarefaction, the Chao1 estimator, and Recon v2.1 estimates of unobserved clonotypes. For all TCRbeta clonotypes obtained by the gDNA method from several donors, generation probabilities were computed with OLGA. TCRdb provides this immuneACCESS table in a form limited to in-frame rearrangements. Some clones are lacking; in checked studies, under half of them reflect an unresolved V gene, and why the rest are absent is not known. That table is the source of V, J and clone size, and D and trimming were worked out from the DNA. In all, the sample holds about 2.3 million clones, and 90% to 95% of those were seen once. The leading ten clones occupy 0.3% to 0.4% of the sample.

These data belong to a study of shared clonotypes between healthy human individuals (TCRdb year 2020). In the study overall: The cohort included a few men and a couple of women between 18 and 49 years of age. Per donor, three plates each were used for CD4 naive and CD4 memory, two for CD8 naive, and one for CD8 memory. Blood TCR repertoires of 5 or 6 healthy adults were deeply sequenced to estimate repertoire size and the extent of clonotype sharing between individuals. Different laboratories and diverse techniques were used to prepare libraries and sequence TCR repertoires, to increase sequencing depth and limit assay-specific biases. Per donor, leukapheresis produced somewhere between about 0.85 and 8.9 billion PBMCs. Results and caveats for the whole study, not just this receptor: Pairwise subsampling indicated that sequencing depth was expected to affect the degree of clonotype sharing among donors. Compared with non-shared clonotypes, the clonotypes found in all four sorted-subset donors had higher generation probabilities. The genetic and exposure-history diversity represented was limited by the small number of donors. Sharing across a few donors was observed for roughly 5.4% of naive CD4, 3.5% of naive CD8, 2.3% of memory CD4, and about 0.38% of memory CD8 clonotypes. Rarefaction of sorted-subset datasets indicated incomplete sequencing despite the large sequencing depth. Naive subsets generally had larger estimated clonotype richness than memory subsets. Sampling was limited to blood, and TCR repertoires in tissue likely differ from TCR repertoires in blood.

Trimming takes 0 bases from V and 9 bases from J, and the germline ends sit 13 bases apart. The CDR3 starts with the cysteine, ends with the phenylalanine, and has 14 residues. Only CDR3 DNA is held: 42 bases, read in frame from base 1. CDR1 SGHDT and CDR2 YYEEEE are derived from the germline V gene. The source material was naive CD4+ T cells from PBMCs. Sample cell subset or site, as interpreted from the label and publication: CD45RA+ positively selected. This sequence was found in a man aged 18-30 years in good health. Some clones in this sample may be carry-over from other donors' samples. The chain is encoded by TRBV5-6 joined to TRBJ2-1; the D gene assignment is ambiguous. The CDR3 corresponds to CASSLGPRLSEQFF. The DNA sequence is TGTGCCAGCAGCTTGGGACCCCGCCTGAGTGAGCAGTTCTTC.